These 18 T cell receptor beta chains share one sample of origin, sequenced in a study of blood T cell repertoires in COVID-19. The repertoire was sequenced with immunoSEQ multiplex PCR; TCRdb's copy has only in-frame clones and lacks some. Found here are more than 25,000 clones, roughly 88% of them singletons; the top ten hold under 20%. Sequencing was performed on peripheral blood. Receptors were obtained from a man aged 65-85 years with acute or convalescent COVID-19.

The V gene is TRBV7-2, the J gene TRBJ2-4; 7 bases are shared with TRBD2. CDR3 length equals 14 residues. Germline-derived CDR1 and CDR2 are SGHTA and FQGNSA. The J segment lost 6 bases and the V segment lost 5 bases, leaving 7 bases of the junction unmatched. CDR3 region: CASSPEGGANIQYF. DNA for the CDR3: TGTGCCAGCAGCCCCGAGGGAGGGGCAAACATTCAGTACTTC.

This chain joins TRBV7-6 and TRBJ2-1; 8 nucleotides line up with TRBD2. V shed 5 bases, J shed 5 bases, and the junction held 5 bases outside the gene matches. The CDR3 is 14 residues long. Germline assignment: CDR1 SGHVS and CDR2 FNYEAQ. CDR3: CASSVGTRDNEQFF. The CDR3 bases are TGTGCCAGCAGCGTGGGGACTAGAGACAATGAGCAGTTCTTC.

This clone was seen a handful of times. The V gene is TRBV19, the J gene TRBJ1-2; unclear D gene. The CDR3 loop spans 16 amino acids. V dropped 6 bases and J dropped 2 bases, with 19 bases sitting between them. Germline V gene sequence: CDR1 LNHDA, CDR2 SQIVND (reference sequence). The CDR3 nucleotides are TGTGCCAGTAGCCTATCGGACGTGAGGGAGAACTATGGCTACACCTTC. It specifies CASSLSDVRENYGYTF.

In DNA, the CDR3 is TGCGCCAGCAGCCAAGAGAGACTAGCGGGAGGGGCCGGGGAGCTGTTTTTT. Protein: CASSQERLAGGAGELFF. V usage is TRBV4-1 and J usage is TRBJ2-2; 14 bases align to TRBD2. V lost 0 bases and J lost 6; bases outside the gene matches: 3. This CDR3 is 17 amino acids long. Germline V gene lookup returns CDR1 MGHRA and CDR2 YSYEKL.

The V and J genes are TRBV19 and TRBJ2-7, with a possible D match to TRBD1 (6 bases). The V end was cut by 5 bases, the J end by 7 bases, with 15 bases between. Germline-derived CDR1 and CDR2 are LNHDA and SQIVND (reference sequence). The CDR3 has 13 residues. CDR3 region: CASSQDSWWEQYF. CDR3 DNA: TGTGCCAGTAGTCAGGACAGTTGGTGGGAGCAGTACTTC.

V gene TRBV25-1 combines with J gene TRBJ2-7; D might be TRBD2 (5 bases). Germline CDR1 and CDR2: MGHDK and SYGVNS. The ends were cut back, 10 bases at V and 5 bases at J, with 27 bases in the middle. The CDR3 is 16 residues long. This CDR3 is CATRPAPGPGIHEQYF. Here the CDR3 DNA reads TGTGCCACCCGCCCCGCCCCGGGCCCGGGGATCCACGAGCAGTACTTC.

The V gene is TRBV4-3, the J gene TRBJ2-3; D is ambiguous. This CDR3 comprises 14 residues. V was clipped by 0 bases and J by 6 bases, with 10 bases between them. From germline, CDR1 is LGHNA and CDR2 YSLEER. The DNA of the CDR3 is TGCGCCAGCAGCCAAGATAGGAGCCGGGATACGCAGTATTTT. Its translation is CASSQDRSRDTQYF.

V usage is TRBV6-6 and J usage is TRBJ1-5; D might be TRBD1 (6 bases). In germline, CDR1 is MNHNY, CDR2 SVGAGI (reference sequence). This CDR3 contains 15 residues. The germline V and J ends were trimmed by 7 bases and 1 base, with 14 bases remaining between them. Here the CDR3 reads CASTLQGSSNQPQHF. As DNA, the CDR3 is TGTGCCAGCACTTTACAGGGATCGAGCAATCAGCCCCAGCATTTT.

This chain connects TRBV10-2 to TRBJ1-2; D gene uncertain. Trimming took off 4 bases at V and 2 bases at J, with 20 bases between the two ends. The CDR3 runs to 17 residues. CDR1 is WSHSY, CDR2 SAAADI, per germline. CDR3 DNA: TGCGCCAGCAGTGGAGGAGATTTGGGTTCCGTCAACTATGGCTACACCTTC. Its protein is CASSGGDLGSVNYGYTF.

The genes are TRBV5-1 and TRBJ2-7; TRBD1 aligns across 9 bases. The junction had 1 base not matched to a gene; V was cut back by 0 bases and J by 0 bases. The CDR3 length is 15 residues. Germline V gives CDR1 SGHRS, CDR2 YFSETQ. The CDR3 sequence: CASSLGTGVSYEQYF. The CDR3 nucleotides are TGCGCCAGCAGCTTGGGGACAGGGGTCTCCTACGAGCAGTACTTC.

The chain has TRBV29-1 and TRBJ1-5, with 7 bases lining up with TRBD1. Germline lookup yields CDR1 SQVTM and CDR2 ANQGSEA. The CDR3 length is 13 residues. V lost 5 bases to trimming and J lost 5 bases; unmatched junction nucleotides: 6. The CDR3 coding sequence is TGCAGCGTTCGACAGGGAGAGGATCAGCCCCAGCATTTT. Translation gives CSVRQGEDQPQHF. Based on the CDR3 plus reference TRBV29-1 and TRBJ1-5, the full variable domain is SAVISQKPSRDICQRGTSLTIQCQVDSQVTMMFWYRQQPGQSLTLIATANQGSEATYESGFVIDKFPISRPNLTFSTLTVSNMSPEDSSIYLCSVRQGEDQPQHFGDGTRLSIL.

J is TRBJ1-2 and V is TRBV18; D is ambiguous. The germline gives CDR1 KGHSH, CDR2 LQKENI. The length of the CDR3 is 14 residues. V was clipped by 3 bases and J by 4 bases, with 12 bases between them. CDR3 coding DNA: TGTGCCAGCTCACCTCGCGAGTTCCTCTATGGCTACACCTTC. Amino acid sequence: CASSPREFLYGYTF.

This chain connects TRBV7-8 to TRBJ2-7, with TRBD2 matching over 8 bases. The CDR3 loop spans 15 amino acids. The germline V gene has CDR1 SGHVS and CDR2 FQNEAQ. Trimming removed 7 bases from V and 1 base from J; junction bases left unmatched: 9. The CDR3 DNA sequence: TGTGCCAGCATCCCCGCTAGCGGGTTTTCCTACGAGCAGTACTTC. Its translation is CASIPASGFSYEQYF.

This clone was seen just once. The V call is TRBV5-1, the J call TRBJ2-3, with TRBD2 matching over 9 bases. This CDR3 has 15 residues. Trimming took 1 base from V and 5 from J; bases not matched to a gene: 5. CDR1 is SGHRS, CDR2 YFSETQ, per germline. CDR3 coding DNA: TGCGCCAGCAGCTTGATGACTAGCGGAAAAGATACGCAGTATTTT. Translation: CASSLMTSGKDTQYF.

This clone has only one observation. V is TRBV7-2 and J is TRBJ1-5; D is perhaps TRBD1 (6 bases). V lost 0 bases, J lost 3 bases, and 9 bases lay in between. Germline V CDR1 and CDR2: SGHTA, FQGNSA. This CDR3 is 15 amino acids long. CDR3 bases: TGTGCCAGCAGCTTAGCTGGACAGCTCAATCAGCCCCAGCATTTT. Translating it yields CASSLAGQLNQPQHF. The variable domain in full, with the rest retrieved from reference TRBV7-2 and TRBJ1-5, is GAGVSQSPSNKVTEKGKDVELRCDPISGHTALYWYRQSLGQGLEFLIYFQGNSAPDKSGLPSDRFSAERTGGSVSTLTIQRTQQEDSAVYLCASSLAGQLNQPQHFGDGTRLSIL.

The chain is built from TRBV19 and TRBJ2-3, with D perhaps TRBD1 (5 bases). In germline, CDR1 is LNHDA, CDR2 SQIVND (reference sequence). This CDR3 has 16 amino acids. V lost 9 bases and J 2 bases, leaving 21 bases between the germline ends. In DNA form, the CDR3 reads TGTGCCAGCCGAATGGCAGGACACTCGGACACAGATACGCAGTATTTT. Translating it yields CASRMAGHSDTDTQYF.

J is TRBJ2-7 and V is TRBV6-6; D may be TRBD1 (7 bases). V gave up 6 bases and J gave up 4 bases, with 13 bases separating them. The germline V gene encodes CDR1 MNHNY and CDR2 SVGAGI (reference sequence). The CDR3 runs 13 residues. Written as DNA, the CDR3 is TGTGCCAGCAGATCGACAGGGAGGTACGAGCAGTACTTC. Protein: CASRSTGRYEQYF.

The table lists this clone with a count of one. The genes are TRBV28 and TRBJ2-3; D unresolved. Germline V gives CDR1 MDHEN, CDR2 SYDVKM. The V end was cut by 5 bases, the J end by 3 bases, with 3 bases between. The CDR3 has 11 residues. The CDR3 region has the DNA TGTGCCAGCAGTGAGACAGATACGCAGTATTTT. Translating gives CASSETDTQYF.